What follows is one T cell receptor (beta chain) and its context. This specimen belongs to a study of blood T cells in healthy people across ages. Alongside a J-beta primer mix, a sample-barcoded 5' primer served in a second PCR lasting about 7 to 11 cycles. One entry per CDR3 protein, called by TCRdb with MiXCR from the 5' RACE reads. The data contain around 1,100,000 distinct CDR3 sequences, roughly two fifths of them seen just once; the ten biggest clones take up around 14%. The CDR3 covers 15 residues. CDR1 and CDR2 from the germline V gene are SGHDN and FVKESK. Trimming cost V 3 bases and J 9 bases, with 20 bases left between them.

The V call is TRBV14, the J call TRBJ1-1; no reliable D call. Sequencing was carried out using blood. The TCR comes from a man younger than 35 in good health. The CDR3 loop reads CASSHPSRSPNQAFF. CDR3 sequence (DNA): TGTGCCAGCAGCCACCCCTCACGGAGCCCCAATCAAGCTTTCTTT.